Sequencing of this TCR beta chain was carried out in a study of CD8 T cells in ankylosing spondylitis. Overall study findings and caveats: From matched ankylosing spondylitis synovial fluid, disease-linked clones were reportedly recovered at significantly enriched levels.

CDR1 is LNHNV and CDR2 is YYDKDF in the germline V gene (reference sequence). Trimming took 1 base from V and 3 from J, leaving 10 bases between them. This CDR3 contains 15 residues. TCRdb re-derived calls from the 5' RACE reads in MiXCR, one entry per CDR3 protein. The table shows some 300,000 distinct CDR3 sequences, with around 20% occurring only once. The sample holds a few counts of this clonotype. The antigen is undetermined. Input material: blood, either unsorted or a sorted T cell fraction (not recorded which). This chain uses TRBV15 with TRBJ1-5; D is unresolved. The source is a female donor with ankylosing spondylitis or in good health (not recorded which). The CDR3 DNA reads TGTGCCACCAGCAGAGTTAAGAATGACAATCAGCCCCAGCATTTT. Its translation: CATSRVKNDNQPQHF.